This T cell receptor (beta chain) was recorded in a study of cytotoxic CD8 clonotypes in ibrutinib-treated CLL. About the study: About 24 partial and 2 complete responses; at median approximately 68 months, around 15 remitted, roughly twelve progressed. Specimens for response were gathered following a median roughly twelve months of therapy, spanning 6 to 36. Study results and limitations: Treatment saw public clonotypes, which were uncommon, either contract or stay stable.

Sequencing was performed with immunoSEQ multiplex PCR; in TCRdb, only in-frame clones are kept and a portion is missing. This sample yields about 50,000 clones, of which over 80% are seen a single time; just over 20% belongs to the top ten. This clone was observed a handful of times. Antigen unknown. The CDR3 is 13 residues long. Per the germline V gene, CDR1 is SGHTA and CDR2 is FQGNSA. V was trimmed by 4 bases and J by 5 bases, leaving 8 bases between them. This TCR derives from a human donor with chronic lymphocytic leukemia. The rearrangement uses TRBV7-2 and TRBJ2-2, with D unclear. The specimen comprised PBMCs, sampled after 24 months of ibrutinib treatment. Here the CDR3 DNA reads TGTGCCAGCAGCTCCCAAGGGACCGGGGAGCTGTTTTTT. Protein sequence: CASSSQGTGELFF.